Presented here are 2 T cell receptor beta chains from one specimen sequenced in a study of breast tumors, draining lymph nodes, adjacent tissues. The lymph nodes were axillary draining lymph nodes from breast cancer patients. TCRdb fed the multiplex PCR reads into MiXCR, producing one record per CDR3 protein. The data contain under 150,000 distinct CDR3 sequences, about 20% of them singletons. The sequencing sample was made of axillary lymph node tissue. The receptors originated from a female donor with breast cancer. Some clones in this sample may be carry-over from other donors' samples.

The V and J genes are TRBV20-1 and TRBJ2-7; 7 bases line up with TRBD2. The CDR3 runs to 16 residues. The germline CDR1 and CDR2 sequences are DFQATT and SNEGSKA (reference sequence). The J segment lost 6 bases and the V segment lost 4 bases, leaving 18 bases of the junction unmatched. CDR3 in amino acids: CSAKAAGGSFPAEQYF. CDR3 sequence (DNA): TGCAGTGCTAAGGCGGCTGGCGGGAGCTTTCCCGCCGAGCAGTACTTC.

This clonotype was seen ten or more times. This chain connects TRBV27 to TRBJ2-1, with D unclear. CDR1 and CDR2 (germline): MNHEY, SMNVEV (reference sequence). V was trimmed by 3 bases and J by 6 bases, leaving 12 bases between them. This CDR3 is built from 14 residues. The CDR3 DNA reads TGTGCCAGCAGTTTTCAAAATCCCCCCAATGAGCAGTTCTTC. This codes for CASSFQNPPNEQFF.